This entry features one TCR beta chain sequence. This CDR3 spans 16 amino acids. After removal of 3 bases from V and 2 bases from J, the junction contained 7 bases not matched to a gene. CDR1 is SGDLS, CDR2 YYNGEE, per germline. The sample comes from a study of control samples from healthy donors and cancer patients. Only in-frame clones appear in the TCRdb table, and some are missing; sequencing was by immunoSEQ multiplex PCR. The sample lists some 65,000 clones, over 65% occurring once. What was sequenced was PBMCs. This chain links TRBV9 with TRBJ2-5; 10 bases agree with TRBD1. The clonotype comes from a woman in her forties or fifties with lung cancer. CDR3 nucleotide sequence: TGTGCCAGCAGCGCAGACAGGGGGCGCCTTCAAGAGACCCAGTACTTC. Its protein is CASSADRGRLQETQYF.